The rows below give T cell receptor beta chains drawn from one sample of a study of beta chain features in type 1 diabetes. Clones were read by immunoSEQ multiplex PCR, and TCRdb kept only the in-frame ones, dropping some. The table records 680,000 or so clones, over 10% of them present only once. The sequenced sample consisted of naive CD4+ T cells from blood. All receptors derive from a young man with type 1 diabetes. CDR3s include the opening cysteine and the closing phenylalanine or tryptophan. Each record gives: clone size, J gene, V gene, D gene, CDR3 protein, CDR3 DNA. A D gene is named only where the DNA matches it firmly. Clone size, where shown, is once, few, many, or a class for clones that have expanded.

.,TRBJ1-2,TRBV5-1,.,CASSSLPAGHDYGYTF,TGCGCCAGCAGCTCCCTTCCTGCAGGGCATGACTATGGCTACACCTTC
.,TRBJ1-1,TRBV5-4,.,CASSLEWGGTEAFF,TGTGCCAGCAGCTTGGAGTGGGGGGGCACTGAAGCTTTCTTT
few,TRBJ2-5,TRBV10-3,TRBD1,CAISERTGNQETQYF,TGTGCCATCAGTGAGAGGACAGGGAACCAAGAGACCCAGTACTTC
few,TRBJ1-2,TRBV15,TRBD1,CATSQRTGSRGDGYTF,TGTGCCACCAGCCAGAGGACAGGGTCAAGAGGGGATGGCTACACCTTC
.,TRBJ2-1,TRBV9,.,CASSGRIVGSYNEQFF,TGTGCCAGCAGCGGTAGGATAGTCGGCTCCTACAATGAGCAGTTCTTC
few,TRBJ1-4,TRBV4-1,.,CASSPGWGPGNEKLFF,TGCGCCAGCAGCCCCGGTTGGGGTCCGGGCAATGAAAAACTGTTTTTT
few,TRBJ1-2,TRBV7-9,.,CASSLGDNYGYTF,TGTGCCAGCAGCTTAGGGGATAACTATGGCTACACCTTC
.,TRBJ1-2,TRBV5-1,TRBD1,CASSDGTGGVYGYTF,TGCGCCAGCAGCGATGGGACAGGGGGCGTCTATGGCTACACCTTC
.,TRBJ1-3,TRBV30,.,CAWRLMSSGNTIYF,TGTGCCTGGCGCCTAATGAGCTCTGGAAACACCATATATTTT
.,TRBJ2-2,TRBV2,TRBD2,CASRGLAARDTGELFF,TGTGCCAGCAGGGGACTAGCGGCCCGAGACACCGGGGAGCTGTTTTTT
few,TRBJ1-5,TRBV30,.,CAWSVKGAGQPQHF,TGTGCCTGGAGTGTAAAAGGGGCAGGTCAGCCCCAGCATTTT
.,TRBJ2-1,TRBV29-1,.,CSLDLQGYNEQFF,TGCAGCCTCGATCTTCAAGGGTACAATGAGCAGTTCTTC
few,TRBJ1-4,TRBV5-1,.,CASSFGRSNEKLFF,TGCGCCAGCAGCTTCGGCAGATCGAATGAAAAACTGTTTTTT
.,TRBJ1-1,TRBV5-4,.,CASSLGGNMNTEAFF,TGTGCCAGCAGCTTGGGGGGGAATATGAACACTGAAGCTTTCTTT
.,TRBJ1-2,TRBV2,.,CASAPDEGGYTF,TGTGCCAGCGCACCTGATGAGGGCGGCTACACCTTC